The present T cell receptor beta chain was sequenced within a study of response to subunit inactivated influenza vaccine. Study-wide results and caveats: Authors suggested each seasonal flu vaccination may recruit only limited numbers of new T cells.

The V gene's germline CDR1 is DFQATT and CDR2 SNEGSKA (reference sequence). This CDR3 has 14 residues. The V segment lost 3 bases and the J segment 3 bases; nucleotides outside the gene matches: 7. TCRdb recomputed calls from the RT-PCR reads with MiXCR, one row per CDR3 protein. The table shows around 190,000 distinct CDR3 sequences, with about 9% occurring only once. Turning to this clonotype: Its matching antigen is unknown.

The sample here was non-naive T cells sorted from PBMCs, taken on the day of vaccination. The sequence came from a man over 45 who received an inactivated influenza vaccine. V and J are TRBV20-1 and TRBJ2-7, with TRBD2 matching over 8 bases. In nucleotides, the CDR3 is TGCAGTGCTAGTGGACAGCGGGGGATCTACGAGCAGTACTTC. Encoded protein: CSASGQRGIYEQYF.